The entry that follows covers one T cell receptor beta chain sequence. The CDR3 length is 15 residues. V was pared by 4 bases and J by 6 bases, with 5 bases of the junction left unmatched. Germline CDR1 and CDR2: SGHDN and FVKESK. The data are from a study of blood T cell repertoires in COVID-19. Background on the study: Samples representing acute and convalescent COVID-19 were sourced from the United States, Italy and Spain. T cells, B-cell-depleted T cells, or PBMCs provided the cDNA or gDNA that served as material.

Methods used by the authors: Reference gene primers were amplified, and this amplification served to estimate nucleated cell counts. Profiling relied on immunoSEQ multiplex PCR, and the TCRdb table lists in-frame clones only, not all of them. That table supplies the V and J calls and clone size; D and trimming were determined from the DNA. The sample shows under 300,000 clones, 83% of them seen only once. The chain recombines TRBV14 with TRBJ1-4; 10 bases are shared with TRBD1. This clonotype was sampled from a human donor in a cohort sampled during active COVID-19. Sequenced sample: peripheral blood. Here the CDR3 DNA reads TGTGCCAGCAGCCCGACAGGGGGCGGGTATGAAAAACTGTTTTTT. Translated, it gives CASSPTGGGYEKLFF.